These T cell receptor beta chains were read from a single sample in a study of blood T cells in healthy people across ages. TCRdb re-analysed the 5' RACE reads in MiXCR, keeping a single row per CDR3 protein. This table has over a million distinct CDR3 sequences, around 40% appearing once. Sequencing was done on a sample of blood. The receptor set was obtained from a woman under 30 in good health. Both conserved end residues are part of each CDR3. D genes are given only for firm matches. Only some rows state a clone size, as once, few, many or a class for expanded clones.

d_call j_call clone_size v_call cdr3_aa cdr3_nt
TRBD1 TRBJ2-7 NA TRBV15 CATKATGLSSYEQYF TGTGCCACCAAGGCGACAGGGCTTAGCTCCTACGAGCAGTACTTC
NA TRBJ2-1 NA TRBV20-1 CSARDAGTLYNEQFF TGCAGTGCTAGAGATGCGGGGACCCTCTACAATGAGCAGTTCTTC
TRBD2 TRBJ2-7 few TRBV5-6 CASSPRFSTSGTRQQYF TGTGCCAGCAGCCCAAGATTTTCGACTAGCGGAACCCGACAGCAGTACTTC
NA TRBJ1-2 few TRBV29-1 CSVEQGPYGYTF TGCAGCGTCGAACAGGGTCCCTATGGCTACACCTTC
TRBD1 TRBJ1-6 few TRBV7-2 CASSTRTGAYSPLHF TGTGCCAGCAGCACCAGGACAGGGGCATATTCACCCCTCCACTTT
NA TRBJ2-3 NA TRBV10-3 CAISRDLGVVTQYF TGTGCCATCAGTCGGGACTTAGGTGTTGTTACGCAGTATTTT
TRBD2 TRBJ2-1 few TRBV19 CASSNLAGAFYNEQFF TGTGCCAGTAGTAACCTAGCGGGAGCTTTTTACAATGAGCAGTTCTTC
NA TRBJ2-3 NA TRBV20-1 CSALDPRRTDTQYF TGCAGTGCTCTGGACCCGCGTCGCACAGATACGCAGTATTTT
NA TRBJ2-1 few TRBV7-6 CASSYTVSSYNEQFF TGTGCCAGCAGTTATACAGTGAGCTCCTACAATGAGCAGTTCTTC
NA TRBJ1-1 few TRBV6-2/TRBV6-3 CASKEEANTEAFF TGTGCCAGCAAGGAGGAGGCGAACACTGAAGCTTTCTTT
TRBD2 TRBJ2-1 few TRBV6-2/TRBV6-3 CASSNRGLAGAIDEQFF TGTGCCAGCAGCAACCGCGGACTAGCGGGAGCAATCGATGAGCAGTTCTTC
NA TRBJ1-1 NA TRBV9 CASSPTGAHTEAFF TGTGCCAGCAGTCCCACGGGGGCGCACACTGAAGCTTTCTTT
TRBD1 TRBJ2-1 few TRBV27 CASSYGTANNEQFF TGTGCCAGCAGTTACGGGACAGCTAACAATGAGCAGTTCTTC
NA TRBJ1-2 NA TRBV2 CASSDRAFNYGYTF TGTGCCAGCAGTGACAGGGCCTTTAACTATGGCTACACCTTC
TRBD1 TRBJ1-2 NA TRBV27 CASSPNRGEGYGYTF TGTGCCAGCAGCCCGAACAGGGGTGAGGGCTATGGCTACACCTTC
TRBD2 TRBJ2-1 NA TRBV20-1 CSASLLAGGSYNEQFF TGCAGTGCCTCCCTCTTAGCGGGAGGCTCCTACAATGAGCAGTTCTTC
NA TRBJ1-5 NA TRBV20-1 CSARDSDGNQPQHF TGCAGTGCTAGAGATAGTGACGGAAATCAGCCCCAGCATTTT
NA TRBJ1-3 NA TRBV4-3 CASSRGVTQGSAGNTIYF TGCGCCAGCAGCCGGGGGGTGACGCAGGGGTCCGCTGGAAACACCATATATTTT
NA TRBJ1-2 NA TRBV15 CATSRGRMDGYTF TGTGCCACCAGCAGAGGAAGGATGGATGGCTACACCTTC
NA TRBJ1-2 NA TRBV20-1 CSAIQTVNYGYTF TGCAGTGCCATTCAGACAGTGAACTATGGCTACACCTTC
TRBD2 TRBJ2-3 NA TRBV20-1 CSVRSSGKSTDTQYF TGCAGTGTTAGATCTAGCGGGAAGTCGACAGATACGCAGTATTTT
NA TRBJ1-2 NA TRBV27 CASSLSGGEDYGYTF TGTGCCAGCAGTTTATCGGGGGGGGAGGACTATGGCTACACCTTC
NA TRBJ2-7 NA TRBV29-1 CSVFGLNYEQYF TGCAGCGTTTTCGGACTCAACTACGAGCAGTACTTC
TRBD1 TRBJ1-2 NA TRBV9 CASSPRQGELGHGYTF TGTGCCAGCAGCCCTCGACAGGGGGAGTTAGGGCATGGCTACACCTTC
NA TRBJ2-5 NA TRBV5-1 CASSPTQGRETQYF TGCGCCAGCAGCCCGACACAGGGTCGGGAGACCCAGTACTTC
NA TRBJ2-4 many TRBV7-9 CASSPTVAKNIQYF TGTGCCAGCAGCCCTACAGTAGCCAAAAACATTCAGTACTTC
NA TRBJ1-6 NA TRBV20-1 CSSGGAPRSPLHF TGCAGTTCTGGGGGGGCACCTCGATCACCCCTCCACTTT
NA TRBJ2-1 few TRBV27 CASSLDGDNEQFF TGTGCCAGCAGCTTGGACGGAGACAATGAGCAGTTCTTC
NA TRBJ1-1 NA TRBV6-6 CASNFGPGTEAFF NA
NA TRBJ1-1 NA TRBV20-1 CSAPTGFTEAFF TGCAGTGCTCCGACGGGGTTTACTGAAGCTTTCTTT
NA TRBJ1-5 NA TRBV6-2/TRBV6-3 CASSSYSGDLQPQHF TGTGCCAGCAGTTCATATTCAGGGGATCTTCAGCCCCAGCATTTT
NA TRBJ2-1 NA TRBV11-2 CASSYRSPESSYNEQLF TGTGCCAGCAGTTACAGAAGTCCGGAGAGCTCCTACAATGAGCAGCTCTTC
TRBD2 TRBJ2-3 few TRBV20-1 CSKRLAGPDTQYF TGCAGTAAAAGACTAGCGGGACCCGATACGCAGTATTTT
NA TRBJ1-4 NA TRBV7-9 CASSLVGYQEKLFF TGTGCCAGCAGCTTAGTAGGATACCAGGAAAAACTGTTTTTT
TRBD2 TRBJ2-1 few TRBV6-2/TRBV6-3 CASTLGTSVSEQFF TGTGCCAGCACTCTCGGGACTAGCGTCAGTGAGCAGTTCTTC
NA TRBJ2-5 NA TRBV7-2 CASSFPPQGVKETQYF TGTGCCAGCAGCTTCCCCCCGCAGGGTGTTAAAGAGACCCAGTACTTC
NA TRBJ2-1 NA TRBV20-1 CSADRDFDNEQFF TGCAGCGCCGACCGGGACTTCGACAATGAGCAGTTCTTC
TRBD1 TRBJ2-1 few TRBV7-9 CASSPLGQGADEQFF TGTGCCAGCAGCCCCCTGGGACAGGGGGCGGATGAGCAGTTCTTC
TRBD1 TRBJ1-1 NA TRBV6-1 CASSESRQGLTRAFF TGTGCCAGCAGTGAAAGTAGACAGGGACTCACCCGGGCTTTCTTT
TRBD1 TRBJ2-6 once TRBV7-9 CASSVTGVSGANVLTF TGTGCCAGCAGCGTGACAGGGGTCTCTGGGGCCAACGTCCTGACTTTC
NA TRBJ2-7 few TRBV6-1 CASSGANVYEQYF TGTGCCAGCAGTGGTGCCAACGTCTACGAGCAGTACTTC
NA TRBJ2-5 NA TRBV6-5 CASSYSPGAQETQYF TGTGCCAGCAGTTACTCCCCAGGGGCGCAGGAGACCCAGTACTTC